Sequencing of this TCR beta chain was carried out in a study of blood T cells in healthy people across ages. Whole-study findings and limits: Underestimates were what the diversity estimates from one million T cells were considered to be.

A minimum of 7 million PBMCs was isolated per sample. With 2 bases removed from V and 3 bases from J, the gap between germline ends came to 11 bases. The CDR3 is 15 amino acids. Germline lookup yields CDR1 SGHTA and CDR2 FQGNSA. Together with a sample-barcoded 5' primer, a J-beta primer mix was included in a second PCR lasting about 6 to 11 cycles. A template-switch adaptor with 12 random nucleotides tagged each cDNA molecule. TCRdb redid the calling of the 5' RACE reads with MiXCR, one entry per CDR3 protein. Here the sample spans 1.5 million to 2 million distinct CDR3 sequences, about two fifths being singletons. As to this clonotype: Its antigen is currently unknown. The conserved phenylalanine or tryptophan normally closing the CDR3 is absent here, so this likely arose from a read error.

This sequence was found in a human donor in good health. This chain connects TRBV7-2 to TRBJ2-1; either TRBD1 or TRBD2 may fit D (6 bases each). Sample: blood. The CDR3 DNA reads as TGTGCCAGCAGCTTAATGAAGGGGGGCTACAATGAGCAGTTCTTA. This encodes CASSLMKGGYNEQFL.